A few counts support the clone carrying this T cell receptor (beta chain). Samples came from axillary lymph nodes draining the breast cancer. The data originate from a study of breast tumors, draining lymph nodes, adjacent tissues. Using its own MiXCR run on the multiplex PCR reads, TCRdb lists one record per CDR3 protein. The table has about 180,000 distinct CDR3 sequences, 30% to 35% seen once. The sequence came from a female donor with breast cancer. Some clones in this sample may be carry-over from other donors' samples. The sample was axillary lymph node tissue.

This chain's CDR3 is CSASGGGFTDTQYF. The CDR3 coding sequence is TGCAGTGCTAGCGGCGGGGGTTTCACAGATACGCAGTATTTT. The chain is built from TRBV20-1 and TRBJ2-3, with TRBD2 matching 7 bases. This CDR3 has 14 amino acids. V lost 3 bases, J lost 2 bases, and 5 bases stayed unmatched. Germline CDR1 is DFQATT and CDR2 is SNEGSKA (reference sequence).